This T cell receptor beta chain emerged from a study of a mutant IDH1 vaccine in newly diagnosed glioma. Turning to the study itself: Treated individuals were roughly 62% male and around 38% female, averaging roughly 39 years of age. Previous treatment comprised radiotherapy, temozolomide, or both, mostly both.

Points from the study as a whole: It seemed that pseudoprogression was not linked to changes in the top peripheral T cell clonotypes.

Time point indicated: baseline, week 1 (first vaccination visit). Treatment of the sample: pre-vaccination baseline after standard-of-care therapy. Diagnosis in the donors showed new WHO grade 3 or 4 astrocytomas that were IDH1-mutant and ATRX-lost. Concerning this clone: Its antigen remains unknown.

This table comes from immunoSEQ multiplex PCR, and its TCRdb copy is limited to in-frame clones, with some not included. The sample holds around 92,000 clones, about 83% seen once. The CDR3 length is 13 residues. Germline values: CDR1 SGHRS, CDR2 YFSETQ. The ends were cut back, 6 bases at V and 5 bases at J, with 14 bases in the middle. Sequenced here: PBMCs, sampled from a glioma patient treated with radiotherapy, temozolomide or both. This TCR was recovered from a woman in her forties or fifties with glioma. The chain employs TRBV5-1 and TRBJ2-5; no clear D gene. CDR3: CASTMGGVETQYF. As DNA, the CDR3 is TGCGCCAGCACCATGGGTGGGGTGGAGACCCAGTACTTC.